By share, the clone carrying this T cell receptor (beta chain) counts as medium-sized. Antigen unknown. This specimen belongs to a study of blood T cells in healthy people across ages. The study, taken as a whole, reports: No one knew whether donors had CMV, which possibly confounded expanded clonotype changes. Roughly linear age-related decline in beta diversity appeared, significant by age around 36.

A second PCR, run for roughly 7 to 11 cycles, used a sample-barcoded 5' primer plus a J-beta primer mix. TCRdb processed the 5' RACE reads anew with MiXCR; each CDR3 protein has one entry. The sample has hundreds of thousands of distinct CDR3 sequences, 32% seen once. Input material: blood. The sequence derives from a woman older than 75 in good health.

Here the CDR3 DNA reads TGTGCCAGCAGCCCCCGGACTAGCAGCAATGAGCAGTTCTTC. Residues: CASSPRTSSNEQFF. The chain is built from TRBV9 and TRBJ2-1; 8 bases match TRBD2. This CDR3 has 14 residues. Germline loops: CDR1 SGDLS, CDR2 YYNGEE. The junction had 6 bases not matched to a gene; V was cut back by 4 bases and J by 6 bases.